The 5 T cell receptor beta chains below come from one sample, sequenced in a study of immune evolution from preneoplasia to lung adenocarcinoma. Only in-frame clones appear in the TCRdb table, and some are missing; sequencing was by immunoSEQ multiplex PCR. The sample comprises roughly 2,700 clones, 81% of which are singletons, and 10% rests with the top ten. Sequencing was performed on FFPE adjacent normal lung tissue. The origin of the receptors is a person aged 55-85 years with lung adenocarcinoma.

J is TRBJ1-5 and V is TRBV30, with unresolved D. The CDR3 contains 14 residues. V lost 3 bases and J 7 bases, leaving 16 bases between the germline ends. Germline-derived CDR1 and CDR2 are GTSNPN and SVGIG (reference sequence). The CDR3 reads CAWSAFGGEQPQHF. The CDR3 DNA follows: TGTGCCTGGAGCGCCTTTGGCGGGGAGCAGCCCCAGCATTTT.

The chain links TRBV7-2 to TRBJ2-5; D unresolved. Looked up from germline, CDR1 is SGHTA and CDR2 is FQGNSA. The CDR3 loop spans 17 amino acids. The germline V and J ends were trimmed by 1 base and 4 bases, with 19 bases remaining between them. CDR3 nucleotides: TGTGCCAGCAGCTTAGTTGGCGGTTCGGTGTTAGGAGAGACCCAGTACTTC. Translated, it gives CASSLVGGSVLGETQYF. The entire variable domain, with the rest obtained from reference TRBV7-2 and TRBJ2-5, is as follows: GAGVSQSPSNKVTEKGKDVELRCDPISGHTALYWYRQSLGQGLEFLIYFQGNSAPDKSGLPSDRFSAERTGGSVSTLTIQRTQQEDSAVYLCASSLVGGSVLGETQYFGPGTRLLVL.

The chain carries TRBV4-1 and TRBJ2-5; either TRBD1 or TRBD2 may supply D (5 bases each). Germline V gives CDR1 MGHRA, CDR2 YSYEKL. The CDR3 has 13 amino acids. Deletions cut 4 bases from V and 5 bases from J, with 11 bases between. The CDR3 loop reads CASSPQWDETQYF. The CDR3 coding sequence is TGCGCCAGCAGCCCCCAATGGGACGAGACCCAGTACTTC.

A note on this clone: Sequence at one end of the junction differs from germline and may be a read error. Within the sample, other DNA sequences also encode this same CDR3. This chain connects TRBV20-1 to TRBJ1-1; D is unresolved. CDR3 length: 11 amino acids. Germline lookup yields CDR1 DFQATT and CDR2 SNEGSKA (reference sequence). The CDR3 here is CSQEMNTEAFF. Here the CDR3 DNA reads TGTAGCCAGGAGATGAACACTGAAGCTTTCTTT.

The CDR3 DNA is TGTGCCAGCTGGCAGGGTGAAAAACTGTTTTTT. Protein: CASWQGEKLFF. The chain uses TRBV28 and TRBJ1-4; D might be TRBD1 (5 bases). Per germline, CDR1 MDHEN and CDR2 SYDVKM. This CDR3 region has 11 residues. Trimming left V 8 bases short and J 7 bases short, with 8 bases between.